The clone carrying this T cell receptor (beta chain) has a single count. CDR3 size: 11 residues. Looked up from germline, CDR1 is DFQATT and CDR2 is SNEGSKA (reference sequence). The V segment lost 6 bases and the J segment 9 bases; nucleotides outside the gene matches: 5. This entry is derived from a study of blood T cell repertoires in COVID-19. Assay used: immunoSEQ multiplex PCR; TCRdb lists only in-frame clones, some missing. In the table there are about 85,000 clones, roughly 80% of which are singletons. V usage is TRBV20-1 and J usage is TRBJ2-5, with 9 positions matching TRBD2. Sequencing was carried out using peripheral blood. The receptor was derived from a man aged 70-80 years with acute or convalescent COVID-19. CDR3 nucleotide sequence: TGCAGTGCAATAGCGGGGGCATCCCAGTACTTC. Its translation is CSAIAGASQYF.